The 2 T cell receptor beta chains given below trace back to one sample, sequenced in a study of blood T cells in healthy people across ages. It was with a sample-barcoded 5' primer and a J-beta primer mix that a second PCR of roughly 7 to 11 cycles was run. Via MiXCR, TCRdb re-called the 5' RACE reads, giving one row per CDR3 protein. Of some 1.7 million distinct CDR3 sequences listed, under 30% are singletons. Sample: blood. The receptors were gathered from a woman aged 30 to 39 in good health.

This clonotype has just a few counts. The chain joins TRBV7-2 to TRBJ1-5; D not resolved. The CDR3 runs to 13 residues. V lost 4 bases to trimming and J lost 4 bases, with 8 bases between them. Germline CDR1 is SGHTA and CDR2 is FQGNSA. In DNA form, the CDR3 reads TGTGCCAGCAGCTCCGTCACAAATCAGCCCCAGCATTTT. Its protein is CASSSVTNQPQHF.

The chain carries TRBV4-3 and TRBJ2-3; D uncertain. The CDR3 loop spans 13 amino acids. V lost 3 bases and J 5 bases, leaving 9 bases between the germline ends. In germline, CDR1 is LGHNA, CDR2 YSLEER. CDR3 sequence (DNA): TGCGCCAGCAGCCAGGGCTATAAAGATACGCAGTATTTT. It specifies CASSQGYKDTQYF.